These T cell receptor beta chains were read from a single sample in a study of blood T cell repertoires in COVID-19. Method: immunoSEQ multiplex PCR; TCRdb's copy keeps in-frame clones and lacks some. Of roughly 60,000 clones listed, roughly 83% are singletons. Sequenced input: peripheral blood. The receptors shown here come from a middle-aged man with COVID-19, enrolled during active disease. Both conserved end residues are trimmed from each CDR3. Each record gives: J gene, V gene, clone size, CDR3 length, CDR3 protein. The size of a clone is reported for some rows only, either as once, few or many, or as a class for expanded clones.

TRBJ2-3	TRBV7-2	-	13	ASSQGLAAGDTQY
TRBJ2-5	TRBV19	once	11	ASINEGGETQY
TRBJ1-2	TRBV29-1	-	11	SVETARAVGYT
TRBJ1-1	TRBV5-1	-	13	ASSGGLLMNTEAF
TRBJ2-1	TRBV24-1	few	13	ATSDPAGGGNEQF
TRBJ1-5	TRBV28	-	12	ASRGTANNQPQH
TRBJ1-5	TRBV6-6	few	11	ASSPGRNQPQH
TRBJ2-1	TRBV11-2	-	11	ASRWGGFDEQF
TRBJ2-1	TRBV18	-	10	ASSPSAREQF
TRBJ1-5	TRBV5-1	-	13	ASSLAGQGGQPQH
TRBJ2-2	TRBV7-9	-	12	ASSLWTETGELF
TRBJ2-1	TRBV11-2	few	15	ASSLEASRSSYNEQF
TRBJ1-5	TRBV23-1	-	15	ARRPPPVGSSNQPQH
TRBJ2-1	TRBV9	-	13	ASSSAVYSYNEQF
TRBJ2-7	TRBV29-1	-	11	SVVSGRSYEQY
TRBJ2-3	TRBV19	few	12	ASSSSGTSDTQY
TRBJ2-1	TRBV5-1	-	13	ASSPRGAGGDEQF
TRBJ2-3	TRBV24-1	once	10	ATSQSTDTQY
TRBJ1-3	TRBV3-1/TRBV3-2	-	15	ASSQDRDSLSGNTIY
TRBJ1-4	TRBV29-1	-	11	SVLDREYEKLF
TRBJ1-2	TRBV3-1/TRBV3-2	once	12	ASSQVSGGYGYT
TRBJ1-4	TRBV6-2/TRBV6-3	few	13	ASSYSRQDIEKLF
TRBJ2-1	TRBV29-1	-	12	STTLAEVYNEQF
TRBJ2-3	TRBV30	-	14	AWGLKVLGLTDTQY
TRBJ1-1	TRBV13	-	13	ASSLRGQGNTEAF
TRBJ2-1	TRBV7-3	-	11	ASSFGSNNEQF
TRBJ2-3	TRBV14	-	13	ASSHGTSLQDTQY
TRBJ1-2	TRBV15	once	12	ATSSGGQNYGYT
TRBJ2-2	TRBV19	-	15	ASSIDQWGDNTGELF
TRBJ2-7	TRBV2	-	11	ASRDSGAYEQY
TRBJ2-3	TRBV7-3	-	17	ASSLMGLAGSESTDTQY
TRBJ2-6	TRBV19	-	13	ASSIGHSGANVLT
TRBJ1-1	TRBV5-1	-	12	ASRRQGQNTEAF
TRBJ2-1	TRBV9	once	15	ASSVALASGDYNEQF
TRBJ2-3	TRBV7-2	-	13	ASSFGGQGSDTQY
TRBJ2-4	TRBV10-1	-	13	ASSESGASKNIQY
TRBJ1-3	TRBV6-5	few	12	ASSRDRLVGTIY
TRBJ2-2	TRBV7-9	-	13	ASSSTSGVTGELF
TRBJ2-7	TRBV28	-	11	ASSPGQLYEQY
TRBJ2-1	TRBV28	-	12	ASSRTGGRVEQF
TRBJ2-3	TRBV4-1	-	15	ASSPVGLAGPQDTQY
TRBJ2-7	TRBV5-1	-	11	ASSPDSTYEQY
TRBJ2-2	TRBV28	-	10	ASSFGNGELF
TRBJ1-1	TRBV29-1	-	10	SVEKGGTEAF
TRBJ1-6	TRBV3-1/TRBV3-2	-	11	ASKDRWDSPLH
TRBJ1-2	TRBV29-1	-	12	SVEAAGWFYGYT
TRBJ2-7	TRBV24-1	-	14	ATSEGSDRGHAEQY
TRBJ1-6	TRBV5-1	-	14	ASRFDPDRDNSPLH
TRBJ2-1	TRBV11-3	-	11	ASSLAAYNEQF
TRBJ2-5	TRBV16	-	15	ASSQLGAPGEEETQY
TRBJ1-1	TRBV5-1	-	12	ASSRDSRGTEAF
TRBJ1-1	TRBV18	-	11	ASSPTGGPIAF
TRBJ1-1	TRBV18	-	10	ASSPQNTEAF
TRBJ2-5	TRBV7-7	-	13	ASSFTAGGRETQY
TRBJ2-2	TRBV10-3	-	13	AISEGDRGPGELF
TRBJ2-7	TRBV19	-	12	ASSILAGSNEQY
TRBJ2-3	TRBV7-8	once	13	ASSVRDSLTDTQY